This passage covers 12 T cell receptor beta chains from one sample sequenced in a study of regulatory T cells in long-lasting Graves disease. Time point noted: persistent/refractory GD, antithyroid drugs over 5 years with positive TRAb. RNA extracted from PBMCs served as the sequencing template. Arm-PCR of CDR3 regions and iRepertoire HTBI primers were the basis on which TCR beta libraries were built. TCRdb reprocessed the multiplex PCR reads via MiXCR and lists one record per CDR3 protein. The data show about 470,000 distinct CDR3 sequences, around 21% seen once. Here the sequenced sample was peripheral blood mononuclear cells (PBMCs), taken when the disease was refractory, from a patient treated with antithyroid drugs. These receptors came from a female donor with Graves disease.

There are a few counts of this clonotype. This chain uses TRBV29-1 with TRBJ1-1; D uncertain. Looked up from germline, CDR1 is SQVTM and CDR2 is ANQGSEA. V was clipped by 7 bases and J by 3 bases, with 15 bases between them. CDR3 length: 13 amino acids. The CDR3 is CSAMGRWDTEAFF. CDR3 bases: TGCAGCGCTATGGGCCGATGGGACACTGAAGCTTTCTTT.

The V call is TRBV20-1, the J call TRBJ2-1; 13 nucleotides line up with TRBD2. There are 14 residues in the CDR3. V lost 6 bases, J lost 5 bases, and 4 bases stayed unmatched. Germline CDR1 DFQATT, CDR2 SNEGSKA (reference sequence). The CDR3 region is CSAGLAGVHNEQFF. As DNA, the CDR3 is TGCAGTGCAGGACTAGCGGGAGTGCACAATGAGCAGTTCTTC.

In its sample, this clonotype was seen many times. V and J are TRBV7-2 and TRBJ2-7, with D maybe TRBD2 (5 bases). Trimming stripped 5 bases from V and 2 bases from J, with 16 bases between. CDR3 length equals 15 residues. The germline CDR1 and CDR2 sequences are SGHTA and FQGNSA. The CDR3 bases are TGTGCCAGCAGCCGGGCGGGTGGGTATCCCTACGAGCAGTACTTC. As protein: CASSRAGGYPYEQYF.

This clonotype was recorded at least ten times. The chain uses TRBV20-1 and TRBJ2-5; weak D call: TRBD2 (5 bases). Germline V lookup: CDR1 DFQATT, CDR2 SNEGSKA (reference sequence). This CDR3 spans 13 amino acids. Trimming removed 7 bases from V and 1 base from J, with 13 bases in between. CDR3 coding DNA: TGCAGTGGGGGAGTCGGCAGCCAAGAGACCCAGTACTTC. Encoded protein: CSGGVGSQETQYF.

Many counts were recorded for this clonotype. The V gene is TRBV6-5, the J gene TRBJ1-1; D is uncertain. V dropped 2 bases and J dropped 3 bases, with 7 bases sitting between them. The CDR3 runs 13 residues. Germline V gene lookup returns CDR1 MNHEY and CDR2 SVGAGI. CDR3 in amino acids: CASSYVKDTEAFF. In DNA, the CDR3 is TGTGCCAGCAGTTACGTGAAGGACACTGAAGCTTTCTTT.

This clonotype was seen many times. Here the CDR3 DNA reads TGTGCCAGCAGCTTATACCCCAAGGGTCAAGAGACCCAGTACTTC. This encodes CASSLYPKGQETQYF. V gene TRBV11-2 combines with J gene TRBJ2-5; D gene uncertain. In germline, CDR1 is SGHAT, CDR2 FQNNGV. CDR3 length: 15 amino acids. V shed 2 bases and J shed 2 bases, with 12 bases lying between them.

There are a few counts of this clonotype. The chain uses TRBV12-3 or TRBV12-4 and TRBJ2-6; D not certain. The CDR3 spans 16 residues. V was clipped by 1 base and J by 4 bases, with 11 bases between them. CDR3 residues: CASSLVLGSGANVLTF. The CDR3 nucleotides are TGTGCCAGCAGTTTAGTTTTAGGTTCCGGGGCCAACGTCCTGACTTTC.

Ten or more counts support this clonotype. V and J are TRBV6-2 or TRBV6-3 and TRBJ2-7; D unresolved. This CDR3 spans 12 amino acids. Germline loops: CDR1 MNHEY, CDR2 SVGEGT. V lost 0 bases and J 9 bases, leaving 9 bases between the germline ends. CDR3 sequence: CASSYSIPGQYF. The CDR3 DNA follows: TGTGCCAGCAGTTACTCGATCCCAGGGCAGTACTTC.

This clonotype came up many times. As DNA, the CDR3 is TGTGCCACCAGTGATTTTGACGGACGAAAACAGTACTTC. It translates to CATSDFDGRKQYF. V gene TRBV24-1 combines with J gene TRBJ2-7; D gene ambiguous. The CDR3 consists of 13 residues. Trimming cost V 1 base and J 10 bases, with 13 bases left between them. From germline, CDR1 is KGHDR and CDR2 SFDVKD.

In the case of this clonotype: The junction shows a germline mismatch at one end, possibly a read error. V is TRBV7-3 and J is TRBJ2-1; D remains ambiguous. The CDR3 has 15 amino acids. The V gene's germline CDR1 is SGHTA and CDR2 FQGTGA. The CDR3 bases are TGTGCCAGCAGATTAATGGTGGCCGTTAACAATGAGCAGTTCTTC. Encoded protein: CASRLMVAVNNEQFF.

This clonotype has a count of ten or more. The chain links TRBV2 to TRBJ1-2, with D unresolved. There are 14 residues in the CDR3. CDR1 is SNHLY and CDR2 is FYNNEI in the germline V gene. V was trimmed by 2 bases and J by 4 bases, leaving 11 bases between them. The CDR3 region is CASSEPSRPYGYTF. The CDR3 bases are TGTGCCAGCAGTGAACCCAGCCGCCCCTATGGCTACACCTTC.

This clonotype was observed a few times. V and J are TRBV7-6 and TRBJ1-1; D perhaps matches TRBD1 (5 bases). The CDR3 is 14 amino acids. The germline V gene has CDR1 SGHVS and CDR2 FNYEAQ. V lost 5 bases and J lost 5, with 15 bases in between. CDR3 sequence: CASSLPGSGTEAFF. Here the CDR3 DNA reads TGTGCCAGCAGCCTCCCAGGGAGTGGAACTGAAGCTTTCTTT. The full variable domain, its missing parts supplied by reference TRBV7-6 and TRBJ1-1, is GAGVSQSPRYKVTKRGQDVALRCDPISGHVSLYWYRQALGQGPEFLTYFNYEAQQDKSGLPNDRFSAERPEGSISTLTIQRTEQRDSAMYRCASSLPGSGTEAFFGQGTRLTVV.